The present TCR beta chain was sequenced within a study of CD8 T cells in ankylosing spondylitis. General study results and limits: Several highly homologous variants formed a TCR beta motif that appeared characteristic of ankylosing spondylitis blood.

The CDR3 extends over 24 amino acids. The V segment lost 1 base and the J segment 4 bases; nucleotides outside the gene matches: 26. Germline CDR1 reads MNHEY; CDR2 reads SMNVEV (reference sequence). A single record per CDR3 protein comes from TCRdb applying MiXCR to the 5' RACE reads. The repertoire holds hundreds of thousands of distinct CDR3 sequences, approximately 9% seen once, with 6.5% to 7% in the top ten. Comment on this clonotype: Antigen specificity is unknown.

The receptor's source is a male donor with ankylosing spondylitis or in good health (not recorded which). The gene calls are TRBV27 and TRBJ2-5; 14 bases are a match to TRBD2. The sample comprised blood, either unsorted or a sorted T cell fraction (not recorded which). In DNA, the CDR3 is TGTGCCAGCAGTTTATTCGGCTTATCCGACAGAGCCGGGACTAGCGGGAGTGGGCGAGAGACCCAGTACTTC. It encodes CASSLFGLSDRAGTSGSGRETQYF.